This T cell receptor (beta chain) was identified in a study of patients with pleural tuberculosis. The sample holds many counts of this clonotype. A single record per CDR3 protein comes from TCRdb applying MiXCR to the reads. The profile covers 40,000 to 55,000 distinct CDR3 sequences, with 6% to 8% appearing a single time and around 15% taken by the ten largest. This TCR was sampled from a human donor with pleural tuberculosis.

CDR3 sequence reads: CASSLTLNTEAFF. The CDR3 DNA sequence: TGCGCCAGCAGCCTGACCCTGAACACTGAAGCTTTCTTT. The chain carries TRBV4-1 and TRBJ1-1; D is unclear. This CDR3 has 13 amino acids. V lost 4 bases, J lost 0 bases, and 6 bases lay in between. The V gene's germline CDR1 is MGHRA and CDR2 YSYEKL.